The rows below give T cell receptor beta chains drawn from one sample of a study of blood T cell repertoires in COVID-19. Generated by immunoSEQ multiplex PCR, the TCRdb table keeps only in-frame clones and is missing some. The table has about 250,000 clones, 85% seen once; the top ten hold 4% to 6%. Sequencing was performed on peripheral blood. The source of these receptors is a man aged 50-59 years with active or convalescent COVID-19. Both conserved end residues are part of each CDR3. A D gene is named only where the DNA matches it firmly. Rows give clone size only sometimes, using once, few, many, or a class for an expanded clone.

-	TRBV12-3/TRBV12-4	-	TRBJ2-1	CASNPLGVGEQFF	TGTGCCAGCAATCCCCTAGGGGTAGGTGAGCAGTTCTTC
-	TRBV5-5	TRBD1	TRBJ2-3	CASSRAWDSSTDTQYF	TGTGCCAGCAGCCGGGCCTGGGACAGTAGCACAGATACGCAGTATTTT
-	TRBV28	-	TRBJ2-2	CASSLSRGNTGELFF	TGTGCCAGCAGTTTATCCAGGGGCAACACCGGGGAGCTGTTTTTT
-	TRBV28	TRBD2	TRBJ2-1	CASSLWPGGGQFF	TGTGCCAGCAGTTTATGGCCGGGGGGAGGGCAGTTCTTC
-	TRBV4-1	-	TRBJ2-5	CASSPGRSEETQYF	TGCGCCAGCAGCCCCGGGAGATCGGAAGAGACCCAGTACTTC
once	TRBV5-6	TRBD1	TRBJ2-7	CASRNRGPYEQYF	TGTGCCAGCAGGAACAGGGGTCCCTACGAGCAGTACTTC
-	TRBV9	-	TRBJ2-7	CASSPTKDPTYEQYF	TGTGCCAGCAGTCCAACTAAAGATCCCACCTACGAGCAGTACTTC
-	TRBV18	TRBD1	TRBJ1-5	CASSPIGGIRSNQPQHF	TGTGCCAGCTCACCAATAGGGGGCATTCGGAGCAATCAGCCCCAGCATTTT
-	TRBV7-8	TRBD2	TRBJ2-1	CASSVGTSLLNEQFF	TGTGCCAGCAGCGTCGGGACTAGCCTCCTCAATGAGCAGTTCTTC
-	TRBV4-1	-	TRBJ1-5	CASSPRENQPQHF	TGCGCCAGCAGCCCCAGGGAAAATCAGCCCCAGCATTTT
-	TRBV7-2	-	TRBJ1-2	CASSFPPTTNYGYTF	TGTGCCAGCAGCTTCCCTCCCACAACTAACTATGGCTACACCTTC
-	TRBV2	TRBD2	TRBJ2-1	CASTTPQLAGNEQFF	TGTGCCAGCACCACGCCCCAACTAGCGGGCAATGAGCAGTTCTTC
-	TRBV7-2	TRBD1	TRBJ2-2	CASSLTGQSGELFF	TGTGCCAGCAGCTTGACAGGGCAGAGCGGGGAGCTGTTTTTT
few	TRBV24-1	TRBD2	TRBJ2-1	CATSSSGVQFF	TGTGCCACCAGTTCCAGCGGGGTCCAGTTCTTC
-	TRBV5-4	-	TRBJ1-1	CASSPGRQAQNTEAFF	TGTGCCAGCAGCCCTGGGAGACAGGCCCAGAACACTGAAGCTTTCTTT
-	TRBV28	TRBD2	TRBJ2-1	CASSPAAAGWNNEQFF	TGTGCCAGCAGTCCCGCTGCAGCGGGGTGGAACAATGAGCAGTTCTTC
few	TRBV7-3	TRBD2	TRBJ2-1	CASSSHLYATSGRDLYNEQFF	TGTGCCAGCAGCTCCCACCTCTACGCGACTAGCGGGAGGGATCTCTACAATGAGCAGTTCTTC
-	TRBV18	-	TRBJ1-4	CASSRGGADEKLFF	TGTGCCAGCTCACGGGGAGGGGCAGATGAAAAACTGTTTTTT
few	TRBV28	-	TRBJ2-7	CASSGPRREQYF	TGTGCCAGCAGTGGTCCCAGGCGTGAGCAGTACTTC
-	TRBV7-2	-	TRBJ2-1	CASSYRVTWGSEYNEQFF	TGTGCCAGCAGCTACAGGGTAACGTGGGGCAGTGAATACAATGAGCAGTTCTTC
many	TRBV5-4	TRBD1	TRBJ2-3	CASSKRRDRGADTQYF	TGTGCCAGCAGCAAACGCCGGGACAGGGGCGCAGATACGCAGTATTTT
-	TRBV7-8	-	TRBJ2-1	CASSLLGGYTGNEQFF	TGTGCCAGCAGCTTACTCGGAGGCTACACGGGCAATGAGCAGTTCTTC
-	TRBV5-6	TRBD2	TRBJ2-5	CASSQLYSGGGGETQYF	TGTGCCAGCAGCCAGCTGTATAGCGGGGGAGGAGGGGAGACCCAGTACTTC
-	TRBV29-1	-	TRBJ2-7	CSVAGESYEQYF	TGCAGCGTCGCTGGAGAGAGTTACGAGCAGTACTTC
-	TRBV2	-	TRBJ2-3	CASNSLASTDTQYF	TGTGCCAGCAACAGTCTTGCCAGCACAGATACGCAGTATTTT
-	TRBV7-2	TRBD2	TRBJ2-5	CASSSEGTSGTKKTQYF	TGTGCCAGCAGCTCCGAGGGGACTAGCGGTACCAAGAAGACCCAGTACTTC
-	TRBV30	TRBD1	TRBJ2-3	CAWRTTGVEYF	TGTGCCTGGAGGACGACAGGGGTGGAGTATTTT
-	TRBV5-1	TRBD1	TRBJ2-1	CASSFSGTGAHEQFF	TGCGCCAGCAGCTTCTCCGGGACAGGGGCACATGAGCAGTTCTTC
-	TRBV5-1	-	TRBJ2-7	CASNDGGYEQYF	TGCGCCAGCAACGACGGGGGCTACGAGCAGTACTTC
-	TRBV30	-	TRBJ2-2	CAWSGGKGGGELFF	TGTGCCTGGAGTGGAGGGAAGGGAGGCGGGGAGCTGTTTTTT
-	TRBV6-4	-	TRBJ2-3	CASSDLRQDTDTQYF	TGTGCCAGCAGTGATCTCCGGCAGGACACAGATACGCAGTATTTT
few	TRBV4-1	TRBD1	TRBJ1-1	CASSPGTGRNTEAFF	TGCGCCAGCAGCCCGGGGACAGGGCGGAACACTGAAGCTTTCTTT
-	TRBV28	-	TRBJ1-1	CASSLSGTPNTEAFF	TGTGCCAGCAGTTTAAGTGGGACACCGAACACTGAAGCTTTCTTT
-	TRBV5-1	-	TRBJ2-2	CASSFARTGELFF	TGCGCCAGCAGCTTCGCGCGAACCGGGGAGCTGTTTTTT
-	TRBV28	TRBD1	TRBJ1-2	CASSEGQGVHYGYTF	TGTGCCAGCAGTGAAGGACAGGGGGTCCACTATGGCTACACCTTC
-	TRBV3-1/TRBV3-2	TRBD2	TRBJ2-7	CASSPKGPPSGPGGEQYF	TGTGCCAGCAGCCCAAAGGGGCCACCTAGCGGGCCTGGGGGGGAGCAGTACTTC
-	TRBV2	-	TRBJ1-5	CASRRENSNQPQHF	TGTGCCAGCAGGAGGGAAAATAGCAATCAGCCCCAGCATTTT
few	TRBV18	-	TRBJ1-1	CASSLNRVPNTEAFF	TGTGCCAGCTCACTTAACCGGGTTCCGAACACTGAAGCTTTCTTT
-	TRBV9	-	TRBJ2-1	CASSVSGGTYNEQFF	TGTGCCAGCAGCGTCTCGGGGGGCACCTACAATGAGCAGTTCTTC
-	TRBV9	-	TRBJ2-5	CASGTGRAETQYF	TGTGCCAGCGGCACGGGAAGGGCAGAGACCCAGTACTTC
-	TRBV7-2	-	TRBJ2-3	CASSLTNLGTDTQYF	TGTGCCAGCAGCTTAACTAACTTAGGCACAGATACGCAGTATTTT
-	TRBV19	TRBD1	TRBJ1-2	CASNPGQTYYGYTF	TGTGCCAGTAATCCGGGACAGACCTATTATGGCTACACCTTC